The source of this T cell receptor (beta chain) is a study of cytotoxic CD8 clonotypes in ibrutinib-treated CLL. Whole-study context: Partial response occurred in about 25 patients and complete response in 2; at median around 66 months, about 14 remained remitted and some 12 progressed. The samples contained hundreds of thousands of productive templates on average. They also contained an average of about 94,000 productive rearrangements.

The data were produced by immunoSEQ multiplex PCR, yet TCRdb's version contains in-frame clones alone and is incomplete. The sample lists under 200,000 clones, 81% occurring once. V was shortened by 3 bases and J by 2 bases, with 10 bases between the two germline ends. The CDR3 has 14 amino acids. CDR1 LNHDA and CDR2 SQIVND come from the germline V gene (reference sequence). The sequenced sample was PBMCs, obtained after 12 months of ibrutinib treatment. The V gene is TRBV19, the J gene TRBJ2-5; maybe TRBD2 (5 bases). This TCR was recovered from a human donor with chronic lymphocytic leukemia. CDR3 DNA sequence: TGTGCCAGTAGTATGGGCCTAGCTCAAGAGACCCAGTACTTC. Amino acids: CASSMGLAQETQYF.